This T cell receptor beta chain is drawn from a study of immune evolution from preneoplasia to lung adenocarcinoma. For the study at large: HLA loss of heterozygosity: about 7% AIS, about 15% MIA, over 30% ADC, none AAH.

Only in-frame clones appear in the TCRdb table, and some are missing; sequencing was by immunoSEQ multiplex PCR. Here the sample spans 5,200 or so clones, roughly 80% being singletons. Germline V gives CDR1 LGHNT, CDR2 FRNRAP. The CDR3 sequence is 14 residues long. V lost 1 base and J lost 7, with 11 bases in between. The material sequenced was FFPE minimally invasive lung adenocarcinoma tissue. The V and J genes are TRBV12-5 and TRBJ2-1; possibly TRBD2 for D (6 bases). The sequence derives from a person aged 50-70 years with lung adenocarcinoma. CDR3 loop: CASGLGIAANEQFF. The DNA for the CDR3 is TGTGCTAGTGGTTTGGGAATAGCGGCTAATGAGCAGTTCTTC.